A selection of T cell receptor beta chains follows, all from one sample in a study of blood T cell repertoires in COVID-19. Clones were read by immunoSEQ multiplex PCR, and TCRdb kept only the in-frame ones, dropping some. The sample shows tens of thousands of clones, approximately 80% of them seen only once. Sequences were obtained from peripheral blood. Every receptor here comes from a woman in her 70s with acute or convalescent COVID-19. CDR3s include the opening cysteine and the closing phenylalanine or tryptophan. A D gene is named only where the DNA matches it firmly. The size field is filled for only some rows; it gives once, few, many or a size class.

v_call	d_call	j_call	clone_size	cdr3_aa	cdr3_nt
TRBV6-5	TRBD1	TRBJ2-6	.	CASSPQGTGANVLTF	TGTGCCAGCAGCCCACAGGGGACTGGGGCCAACGTCCTGACTTTC
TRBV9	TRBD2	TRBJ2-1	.	CASSVVGGLDEQFF	TGTGCCAGCAGCGTAGTAGGGGGACTAGATGAGCAGTTCTTC
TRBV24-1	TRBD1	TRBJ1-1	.	CATRGKGQGNTEAFF	TGTGCCACCAGAGGGAAGGGACAGGGGAACACTGAAGCTTTCTTT
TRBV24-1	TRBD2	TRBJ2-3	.	CATSDLAAGTTDTQYF	TGTGCCACCAGTGATCTGGCAGCGGGGACCACAGATACGCAGTATTTT
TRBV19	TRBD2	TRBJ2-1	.	CASSIRWSSGGATEQFF	TGTGCCAGTAGTATTCGGTGGTCCAGCGGGGGGGCGACTGAGCAGTTCTTC
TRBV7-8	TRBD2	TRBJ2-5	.	CASSLGVAGGLETQYF	TGTGCCAGCAGCTTGGGTGTAGCGGGGGGGTTGGAGACCCAGTACTTC
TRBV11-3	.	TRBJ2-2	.	CASSPPQGRDTGELFF	TGTGCCAGCAGCCCCCCACAGGGACGCGACACCGGGGAGCTGTTTTTT
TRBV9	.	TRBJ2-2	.	CASSYSRFLPNTGELFF	TGTGCCAGCAGCTATAGCCGATTCCTGCCGAACACCGGGGAGCTGTTTTTT
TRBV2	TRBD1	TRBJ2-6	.	CASGIRQGPGANVLTF	TGTGCCAGCGGTATACGACAGGGACCTGGGGCCAACGTCCTGACTTTC
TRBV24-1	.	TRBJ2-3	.	CATSGPNRDKSTDTQYF	TGTGCCACCAGTGGTCCCAACCGGGACAAAAGCACAGATACGCAGTATTTT
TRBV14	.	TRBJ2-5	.	CASSQERGGETQYF	TGTGCCAGCAGCCAAGAGAGGGGAGGAGAGACCCAGTACTTC
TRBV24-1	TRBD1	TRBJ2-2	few	CATRGQGASGELFF	TGTGCCACCCGGGGACAGGGGGCTAGCGGGGAGCTGTTTTTT
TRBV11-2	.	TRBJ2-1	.	CASSLGGRTYNEQFF	TGTGCCAGCAGCTTAGGGGGGAGGACATACAATGAGCAGTTCTTC
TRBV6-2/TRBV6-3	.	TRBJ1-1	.	CASSPGDTEAFF	TGTGCCAGCAGTCCGGGGGACACTGAAGCTTTCTTT
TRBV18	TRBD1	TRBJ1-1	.	CASSPERTGNTEAFF	TGTGCCAGCTCACCGGAACGGACAGGGAACACTGAAGCTTTCTTT
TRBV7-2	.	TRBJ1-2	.	CASSLALLYGYTF	TGTGCCAGCAGCCTAGCGTTATTATATGGCTACACCTTC
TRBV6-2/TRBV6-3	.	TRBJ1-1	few	CASSLGTEAFF	TGTGCCAGCAGCCTCGGCACTGAAGCTTTCTTT
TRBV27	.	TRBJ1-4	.	CASSFHGPQEKLFF	TGTGCCAGCAGTTTTCATGGGCCGCAGGAAAAACTGTTTTTT
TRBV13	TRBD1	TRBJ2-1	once	CASSVGQGVNEQFF	TGTGCCAGCAGCGTGGGGCAGGGGGTCAATGAGCAGTTCTTC
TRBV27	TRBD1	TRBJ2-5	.	CASRDRAGETQYF	TGTGCCAGCCGGGACAGGGCAGGAGAGACCCAGTACTTC
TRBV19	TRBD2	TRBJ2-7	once	CASSMASGGAYEQYF	TGTGCCAGTAGTATGGCTAGCGGGGGGGCCTACGAGCAGTACTTC
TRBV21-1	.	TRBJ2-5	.	CARGGDRGQETQYF	TGTGCCCGAGGGGGGGACAGGGGCCAAGAGACCCAGTACTTC
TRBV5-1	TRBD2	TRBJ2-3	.	CASSLDGGSTDTQYF	TGCGCCAGCAGCTTGGACGGGGGGAGCACAGATACGCAGTATTTT
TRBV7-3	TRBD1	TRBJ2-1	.	CASSAQTGGHGNEQFF	TGTGCCAGCAGCGCTCAAACAGGGGGTCACGGGAATGAGCAGTTCTTC
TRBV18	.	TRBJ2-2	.	CASSPQRRGKRATGELFF	TGTGCCAGCTCACCACAGAGGAGGGGAAAAAGGGCCACCGGGGAGCTGTTTTTT
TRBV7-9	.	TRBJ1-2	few	CASSTRQAPNYGYTF	TGTGCCAGCAGCACCCGACAGGCGCCTAACTATGGCTACACCTTC
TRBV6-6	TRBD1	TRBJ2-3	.	CASSYSIRDRDDTQYF	TGTGCCAGCAGTTACTCGATACGGGACAGGGACGATACGCAGTATTTT
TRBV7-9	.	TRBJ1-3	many	CASSLDESSGNTIYF	TGTGCCAGCAGCTTAGATGAGAGCTCTGGAAACACCATATATTTT
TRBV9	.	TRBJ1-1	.	CASSPGWTEAFF	TGTGCCAGCAGCCCGGGGTGGACTGAAGCTTTCTTT
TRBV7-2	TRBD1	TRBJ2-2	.	CASSPTGGEITGELFF	TGTGCCAGCAGTCCGACAGGGGGAGAGATCACCGGGGAGCTGTTTTTT
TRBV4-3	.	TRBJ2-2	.	CASSQYHSAGELFF	TGCGCCAGCAGCCAATATCATAGCGCCGGGGAGCTGTTTTTT
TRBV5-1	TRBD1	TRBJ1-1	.	CASSLGASGGFHTEAFF	TGCGCCAGCAGCTTGGGGGCGTCAGGGGGGTTTCACACTGAAGCTTTCTTT
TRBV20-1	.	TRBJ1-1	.	CSARRNTEAFF	TGCAGTGCTAGACGGAACACTGAAGCTTTCTTT
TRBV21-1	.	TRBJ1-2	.	CASSKDQNYGYTF	TGTGCCAGCAGCAAAGATCAGAATTATGGCTACACCTTC
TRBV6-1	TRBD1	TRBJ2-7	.	CASSERVTGAYEQYF	TGTGCCAGCAGTGAGAGGGTGACAGGGGCCTACGAGCAGTACTTC